This T cell receptor (beta chain) originates from a study of T cell changes during pregnancy in multiple sclerosis. The protocol was immunoSEQ multiplex PCR, while the TCRdb copy is restricted to in-frame clones and leaves out a portion. The sample records tens of thousands of clones, 85% to 95% being singletons. The CDR3 consists of 14 residues. CDR1 SGHTA and CDR2 FQGNSA come from the germline V gene. V shed 3 bases, J shed 0 bases, and the junction held 2 bases outside the gene matches. As concerns this clone: Other DNA sequences in the same sample also yield this CDR3.

The specimen was peripheral blood, collected in the second trimester of pregnancy. The J gene is TRBJ2-7, the V gene TRBV7-2; 7 nucleotides agree with TRBD2. The sequence was collected from a female donor with multiple sclerosis, enrolled in a pregnancy study. In DNA form, the CDR3 reads TGTGCCAGCAGCTTTGGCGGGAGCTCCTACGAGCAGTACTTC. Its protein is CASSFGGSSYEQYF.